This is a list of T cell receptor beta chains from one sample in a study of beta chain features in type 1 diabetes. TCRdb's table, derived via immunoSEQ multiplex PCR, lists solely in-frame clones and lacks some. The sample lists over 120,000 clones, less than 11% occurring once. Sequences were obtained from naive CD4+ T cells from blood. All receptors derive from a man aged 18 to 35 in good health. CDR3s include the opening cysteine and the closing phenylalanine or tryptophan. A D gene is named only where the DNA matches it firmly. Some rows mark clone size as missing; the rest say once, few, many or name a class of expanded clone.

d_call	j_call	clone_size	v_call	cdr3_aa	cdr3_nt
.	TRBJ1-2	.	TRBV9	CASSPLWGDGIGYTF	TGTGCCAGCAGCCCTTTGTGGGGGGATGGGATTGGCTACACCTTC
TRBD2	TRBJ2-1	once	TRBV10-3	CAISEPSGGFDEQFF	TGTGCCATCAGTGAACCTAGCGGGGGGTTCGATGAGCAGTTCTTC
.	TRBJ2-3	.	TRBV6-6	CASSPRSDTQYF	TGTGCCAGCAGTCCCCGGTCTGATACGCAGTATTTT
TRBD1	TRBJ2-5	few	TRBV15	CATTEGQRRWGQYF	TGTGCCACCACCGAGGGACAGCGAAGATGGGGCCAGTACTTC
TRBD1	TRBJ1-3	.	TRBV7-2	CASTPDRVNTIYF	TGTGCCAGCACCCCGGACAGGGTAAACACCATATATTTT
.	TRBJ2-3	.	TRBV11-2	CASSLSGTDTQYF	TGTGCCAGCAGCTTGTCGGGCACAGATACGCAGTATTTT
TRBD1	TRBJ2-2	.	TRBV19	CASSIGTGGTGELFF	TGTGCCAGTAGTATCGGGACAGGGGGCACCGGGGAGCTGTTTTTT
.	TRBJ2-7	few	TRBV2	CASRPWDNSYEQYF	TGTGCCAGCAGGCCATGGGACAACTCCTACGAGCAGTACTTC
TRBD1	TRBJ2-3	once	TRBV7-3	CASSFGQGRDTQYF	TGTGCCAGCAGCTTTGGACAGGGACGGGATACGCAGTATTTT
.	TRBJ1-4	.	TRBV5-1	CASSLARASGLNEKLFF	TGCGCCAGCAGCTTGGCCAGGGCCTCAGGTCTTAATGAAAAACTGTTTTTT
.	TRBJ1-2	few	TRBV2	CASSPDRSGYTF	TGTGCCAGCAGTCCTGACAGGTCCGGCTACACCTTC
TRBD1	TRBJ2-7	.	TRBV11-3	CASSLDGTGTVEQYF	TGTGCCAGCAGCCTAGATGGGACAGGGACGGTCGAGCAGTACTTC
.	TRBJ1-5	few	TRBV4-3	CASSQDPSQPQHF	TGCGCCAGCAGCCAAGATCCTAGTCAGCCCCAGCATTTT
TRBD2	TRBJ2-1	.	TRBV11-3	CASSTSFQRGNYNEQFF	TGTGCCAGCAGCACCAGCTTTCAGCGGGGAAACTACAATGAGCAGTTCTTC
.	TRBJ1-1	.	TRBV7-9	CASSPRGANTEAFF	TGTGCCAGCAGCCCACGGGGGGCGAACACTGAAGCTTTCTTT
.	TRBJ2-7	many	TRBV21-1	CASGRHDEQYF	TGTGCCAGTGGAAGACACGACGAGCAGTACTTC
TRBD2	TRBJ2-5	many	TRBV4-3	CASSAGGAGETQYF	TGCGCCAGCAGCGCGGGGGGCGCGGGGGAGACCCAGTACTTC
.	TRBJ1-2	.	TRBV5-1	CASSFRDTGGFGYTF	TGCGCCAGCAGCTTCCGGGACACCGGCGGATTTGGCTACACCTTC
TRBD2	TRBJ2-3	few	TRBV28	CASSAAGGTDTQYF	TGTGCCAGCAGTGCGGCGGGGGGCACAGATACGCAGTATTTT
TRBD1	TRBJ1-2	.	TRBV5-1	CASSLWTGPNYGYTF	TGCGCCAGCAGCTTGTGGACAGGTCCTAACTATGGCTACACCTTC
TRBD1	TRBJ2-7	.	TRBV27	CARTDRDYYEQYF	TGTGCCAGGACCGACAGGGATTACTACGAGCAGTACTTC
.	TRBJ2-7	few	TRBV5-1	CASSLTDSFSYEQYF	TGCGCCAGCAGCTTGACAGACAGTTTCTCCTACGAGCAGTACTTC
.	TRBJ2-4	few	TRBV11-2	CASSRGEAVTKNIQYF	TGTGCCAGCAGCCGAGGGGAGGCGGTGACCAAAAACATTCAGTACTTC
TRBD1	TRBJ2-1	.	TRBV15	CATSRRDRGLNEQFF	TGTGCCACCAGCAGGAGGGACAGGGGTCTGAATGAGCAGTTCTTC
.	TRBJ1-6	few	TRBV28	CASSTPRRGGSPLHF	TGTGCCAGCAGTACCCCCCGCAGGGGCGGTTCACCCCTCCACTTT
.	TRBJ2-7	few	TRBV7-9	CATTGGEWGRAYEQYF	TGTGCCACCACAGGAGGGGAATGGGGCCGAGCCTACGAGCAGTACTTC
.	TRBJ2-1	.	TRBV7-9	CASSLGAAGSYNEQFF	TGTGCCAGCAGCTTAGGCGCGGCGGGGTCCTACAATGAGCAGTTCTTC
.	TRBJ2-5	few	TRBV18	CASLTYPGEETQYF	TGTGCCAGCCTCACCTATCCAGGGGAAGAGACCCAGTACTTC
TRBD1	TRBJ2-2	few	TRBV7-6	CASRSGTDSNTGELFF	TGTGCCAGCAGGTCCGGGACAGACTCGAACACCGGGGAGCTGTTTTTT
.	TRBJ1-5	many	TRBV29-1	CSVVQGLGQPQHF	TGCAGCGTTGTCCAGGGCCTCGGACAGCCCCAGCATTTT
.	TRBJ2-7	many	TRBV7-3	CASSPGQGNAQYF	TGTGCCAGCAGCCCGGGACAAGGCAACGCGCAGTACTTC
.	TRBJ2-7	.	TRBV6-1	CASSLQTGPAYEQYF	TGTGCCAGCAGTCTACAAACAGGTCCAGCCTACGAGCAGTACTTC
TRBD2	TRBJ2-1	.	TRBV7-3	CASSASLAGGSSEQFF	TGTGCCAGCAGCGCATCACTAGCGGGGGGTTCTAGTGAGCAGTTCTTC
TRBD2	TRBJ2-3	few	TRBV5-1	CASSLAGGDTDTQYF	TGCGCCAGCAGCTTGGCCGGGGGGGACACAGATACGCAGTATTTT
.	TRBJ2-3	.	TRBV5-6	CASSSPTRPDTQYF	TGTGCCAGCAGCTCCCCGACTCGCCCAGATACGCAGTATTTT